The source of this T cell receptor (beta chain) is a study of blood T cell repertoires in COVID-19. Study as a whole: Both acute and convalescent COVID-19 samples were obtained from the United States, Italy and Spain. The analysed material was cDNA or gDNA that came from T cells, B-cell-depleted T cells, or PBMCs.

As processed by the authors: Reference gene primer amplification gave nucleated cell count estimates. Sequencing used immunoSEQ multiplex PCR; TCRdb keeps in-frame clones, though not all of them. That table furnishes V, J and clone size, whereas the DNA furnished D and trimming. Here the sample spans over 130,000 clones, 60% to 80% being singletons. CDR1 is MDHEN, CDR2 SYDVKM, per germline. With 8 bases clipped from V and 10 bases from J, the junction kept 14 bases outside the gene matches. The CDR3 is 14 amino acids. This chain joins TRBV28 and TRBJ2-3; TRBD2 matches 8 bases. This TCR derives from a woman in her 50s with active or convalescent COVID-19. Sample: peripheral blood. CDR3 nucleotides: TGTGCCAGCGCCGCGGGACTAGAACTCGTGGCGCAGTATTTT. As protein: CASAAGLELVAQYF.